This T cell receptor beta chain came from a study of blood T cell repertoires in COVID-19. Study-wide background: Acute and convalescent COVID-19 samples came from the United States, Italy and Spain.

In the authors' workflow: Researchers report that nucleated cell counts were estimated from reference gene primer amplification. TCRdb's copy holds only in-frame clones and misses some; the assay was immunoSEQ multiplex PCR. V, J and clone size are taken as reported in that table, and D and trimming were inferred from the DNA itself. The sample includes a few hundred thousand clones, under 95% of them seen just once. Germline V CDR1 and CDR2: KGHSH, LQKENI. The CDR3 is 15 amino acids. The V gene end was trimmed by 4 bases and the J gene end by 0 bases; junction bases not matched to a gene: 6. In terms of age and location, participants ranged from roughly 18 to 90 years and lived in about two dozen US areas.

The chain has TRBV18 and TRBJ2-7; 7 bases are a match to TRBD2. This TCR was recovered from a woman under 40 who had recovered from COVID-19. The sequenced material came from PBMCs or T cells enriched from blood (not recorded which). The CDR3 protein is CASSLSGDPSYEQYF. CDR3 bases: TGTGCCAGCTCACTCAGCGGGGACCCCTCCTACGAGCAGTACTTC.